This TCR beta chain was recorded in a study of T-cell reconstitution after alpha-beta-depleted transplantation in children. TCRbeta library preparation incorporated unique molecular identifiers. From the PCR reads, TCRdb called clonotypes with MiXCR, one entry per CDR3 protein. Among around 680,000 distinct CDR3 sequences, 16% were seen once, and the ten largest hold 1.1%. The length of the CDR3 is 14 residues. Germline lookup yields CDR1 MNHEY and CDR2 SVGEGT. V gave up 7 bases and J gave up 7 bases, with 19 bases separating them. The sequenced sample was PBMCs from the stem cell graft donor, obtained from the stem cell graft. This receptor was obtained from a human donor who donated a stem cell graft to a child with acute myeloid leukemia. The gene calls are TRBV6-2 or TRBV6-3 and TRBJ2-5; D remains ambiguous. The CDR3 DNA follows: TGTGCCAGCACCCTATCGACCAAAACGGGGACCCAGTACTTC. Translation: CASTLSTKTGTQYF.